This T cell receptor (beta chain) was obtained from a study of blood T cell repertoires in COVID-19. The protocol was immunoSEQ multiplex PCR, while the TCRdb copy is restricted to in-frame clones and leaves out a portion. The data show approximately 220,000 clones, roughly four fifths seen once. V shed 1 base and J shed 1 base, with 9 bases lying between them. CDR3 size: 15 residues. Per germline, CDR1 LGHDT and CDR2 YNNKEL (reference sequence). The chain employs TRBV3-1 (or the pseudogene TRBV3-2) and TRBJ2-3; the D gene is possibly TRBD1 (5 bases). The source of this sequence is a woman between 45 and 60 years old who had been exposed to COVID-19. Sequencing was performed on PBMCs or T cells enriched from blood (not recorded which). The CDR3: CASSQGVRGTDTQYF. The CDR3 DNA reads as TGTGCCAGCAGCCAAGGGGTCAGGGGCACAGATACGCAGTATTTT.